The rows below give T cell receptor beta chains drawn from one sample of a study of CD8 T cells in ankylosing spondylitis. MiXCR was run by TCRdb on the 5' RACE reads, yielding one entry per CDR3 protein. The top ten hold over 0.55% of the sample, which has about 240,000 distinct CDR3 sequences, about 24% seen once. Source material: blood, either unsorted or a sorted T cell fraction (not recorded which). These TCRs come from a male donor with ankylosing spondylitis or in good health (not recorded which). Each CDR3 is given with its conserved first and last residue. A D gene is named only where the DNA matches it firmly. Size values are once, few and many counts, or a class for expanded clones, and some rows have none.

V: TRBV10-3; D: NA; J: TRBJ1-5; size: NA; DNA: TGTGCCATCAGCTGGGGTGGCGATAGCAATCAGCCCCAGCATTTT; CDR3: CAISWGGDSNQPQHF
V: TRBV20-1; D: TRBD2; J: TRBJ2-7; size: NA; DNA: TGCAGTGCTAACGCCGGGACTATCTACGAGCAGTACTTC; CDR3: CSANAGTIYEQYF
V: TRBV20-1; D: NA; J: TRBJ1-5; size: NA; DNA: TGCAGTGCTAGAGAGCTCGGGAATAGCAATCAGCCCCAGCATTTT; CDR3: CSARELGNSNQPQHF
V: TRBV29-1; D: TRBD2; J: TRBJ2-3; size: NA; DNA: TGCAGCGTTGATGGGGGGGCAGATACGCAGTATTTT; CDR3: CSVDGGADTQYF
V: TRBV10-3; D: NA; J: TRBJ2-5; size: NA; DNA: TGTGCCATCACCTCGGACAGAGAGACCCAGTACTTC; CDR3: CAITSDRETQYF
V: TRBV24-1; D: NA; J: TRBJ2-1; size: NA; DNA: TGTGCCACCAGTGCCAGTCCGGCTGCAAATGAGCAGTTCTTC; CDR3: CATSASPAANEQFF
V: TRBV29-1; D: NA; J: TRBJ2-5; size: few; DNA: TGCAGCGTACGGGAGTCCGACAGAGAGACCCAGTACTTC; CDR3: CSVRESDRETQYF
V: TRBV12-3/TRBV12-4; D: NA; J: TRBJ2-3; size: NA; DNA: TGTGCCAGCACCCATATGCGGACAGATACGCAGTATTTT; CDR3: CASTHMRTDTQYF
V: TRBV29-1; D: NA; J: TRBJ1-2; size: few; DNA: TGCAGCGACCACCCAAGCGGGGGGGGAGGCTACACCTTC; CDR3: CSDHPSGGGGYTF
V: TRBV5-1; D: NA; J: TRBJ1-5; size: many; DNA: TGCGCCAGCAGCTTGGCGGGGTCTAGCAATCAGCCCCAGCATTTT; CDR3: CASSLAGSSNQPQHF
V: TRBV12-3/TRBV12-4; D: NA; J: TRBJ2-1; size: few; DNA: TGTGCCAGCAGTTTCTCGTCGGGCAATGAGCAGTTCTTC; CDR3: CASSFSSGNEQFF
V: TRBV28; D: TRBD1; J: TRBJ1-1; size: many; DNA: TGTGCCAGCAGTTACAGGGGCCGTGGGGGCACTGAAGCTTTCTTT; CDR3: CASSYRGRGGTEAFF
V: TRBV10-3; D: NA; J: TRBJ2-3; size: many; DNA: TGTGCCATCAGTGACGAACTAGCCTCAGATACGCAGTATTTT; CDR3: CAISDELASDTQYF
V: TRBV12-3/TRBV12-4; D: TRBD2; J: TRBJ2-5; size: NA; DNA: TGTGCCAGCAGTAGTAGTACGCGGGGGGCAGCAGAGACCCAGTACTTC; CDR3: CASSSSTRGAAETQYF
V: TRBV15; D: NA; J: TRBJ2-1; size: NA; DNA: TGTGCCACCAGCAGAGACTACAATGAGCAGTTCTTC; CDR3: CATSRDYNEQFF
V: TRBV20-1; D: NA; J: TRBJ2-7; size: NA; DNA: TGCAGTGCTCGCCTATCTAACGAGCAGTACTTC; CDR3: CSARLSNEQYF
V: TRBV10-3; D: NA; J: TRBJ2-1; size: few; DNA: TGTGCCATCACGAGTCCCTACAATGAGCAGTTCTTC; CDR3: CAITSPYNEQFF
V: TRBV13; D: TRBD1; J: TRBJ2-5; size: few; DNA: TGTGCCAGCAGCTTAGCTGGACAGGGGGCGGGGGAAACCCAGTACTTC; CDR3: CASSLAGQGAGETQYF